This T cell receptor beta chain was documented in a study of beta chain features in type 1 diabetes. Study-wide context: Taken together, all samples contributed more than 90,000,000 examined sorted cells.

Every isolated RNA sample was fully reverse transcribed, so sequencing captured expressed TCRB transcripts. Produced via immunoSEQ multiplex PCR; TCRdb's table is partial and in-frame only. The table includes tens of thousands of clones, roughly 31% detected once. This clone occurred a few times. Its antigen is not identified. Blood was drawn once from each donor into heparinised tubes. The draws averaged about 0.12 L. Germline V gene lookup returns CDR1 GTSNPN and CDR2 SVGIG (reference sequence). The CDR3 has 14 residues. Germline trimming cut 1 base from V and 6 bases from J; bases unmatched to any gene: 6. General study findings and limits: In cDNA sequencing, cells with high TCR expression could be over-represented. Naive, central memory and Treg TCRB repertoires seemed to resemble each other more closely in patients than they did in healthy donors.

The chain is built from TRBV30 and TRBJ2-1; 7 nucleotides align to TRBD1. The source material was stem cell memory CD4+ T cells from blood. The TCR was taken from a woman between 18 and 29 years old in good health. The CDR3 is CAWSGRRGPNEQFF. The CDR3, as DNA: TGTGCCTGGAGTGGACGAAGGGGGCCCAATGAGCAGTTCTTC.